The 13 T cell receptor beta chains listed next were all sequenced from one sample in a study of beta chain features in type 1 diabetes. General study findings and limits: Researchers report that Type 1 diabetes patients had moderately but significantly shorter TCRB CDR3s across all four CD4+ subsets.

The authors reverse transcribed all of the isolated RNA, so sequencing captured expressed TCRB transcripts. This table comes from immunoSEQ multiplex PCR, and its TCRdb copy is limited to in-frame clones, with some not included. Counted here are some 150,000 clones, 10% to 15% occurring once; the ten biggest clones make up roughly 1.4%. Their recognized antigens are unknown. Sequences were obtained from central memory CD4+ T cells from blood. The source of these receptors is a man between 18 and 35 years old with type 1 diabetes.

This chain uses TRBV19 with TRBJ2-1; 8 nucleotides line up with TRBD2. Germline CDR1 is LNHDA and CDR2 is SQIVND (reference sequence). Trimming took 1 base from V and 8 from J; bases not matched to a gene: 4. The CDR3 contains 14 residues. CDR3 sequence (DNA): TGTGCCAGTAGTATAGCGGGGGGGCAGGATGAGCAGTTCTTC. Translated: CASSIAGGQDEQFF.

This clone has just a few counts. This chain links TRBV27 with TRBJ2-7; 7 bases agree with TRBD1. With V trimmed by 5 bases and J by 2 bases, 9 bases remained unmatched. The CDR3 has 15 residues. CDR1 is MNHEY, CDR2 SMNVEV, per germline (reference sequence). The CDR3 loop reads CASSRLSGTAYEQYF. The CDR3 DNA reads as TGTGCCAGCAGTCGTCTCTCCGGGACAGCCTACGAGCAGTACTTC.

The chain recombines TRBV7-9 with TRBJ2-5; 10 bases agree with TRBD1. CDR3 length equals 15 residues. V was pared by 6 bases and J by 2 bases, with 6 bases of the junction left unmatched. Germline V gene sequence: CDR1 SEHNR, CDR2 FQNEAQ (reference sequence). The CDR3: CASRPGQGLQETQYF. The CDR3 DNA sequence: TGTGCCAGCAGACCGGGACAGGGGCTTCAAGAGACCCAGTACTTC.

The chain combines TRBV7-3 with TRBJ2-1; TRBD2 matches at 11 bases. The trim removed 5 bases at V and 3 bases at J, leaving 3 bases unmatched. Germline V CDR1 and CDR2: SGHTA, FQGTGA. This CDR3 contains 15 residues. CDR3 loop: CASSPTSGGYNEQFF. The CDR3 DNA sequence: TGTGCCAGCAGCCCAACTAGCGGGGGCTACAATGAGCAGTTCTTC.

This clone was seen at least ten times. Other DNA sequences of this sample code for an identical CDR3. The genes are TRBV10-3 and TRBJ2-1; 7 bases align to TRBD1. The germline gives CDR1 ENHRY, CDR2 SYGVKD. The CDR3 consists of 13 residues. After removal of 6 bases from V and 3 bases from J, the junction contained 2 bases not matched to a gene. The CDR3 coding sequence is TGTGCCATCAGCCGGGACAGCTACAATGAGCAGTTCTTC. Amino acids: CAISRDSYNEQFF.

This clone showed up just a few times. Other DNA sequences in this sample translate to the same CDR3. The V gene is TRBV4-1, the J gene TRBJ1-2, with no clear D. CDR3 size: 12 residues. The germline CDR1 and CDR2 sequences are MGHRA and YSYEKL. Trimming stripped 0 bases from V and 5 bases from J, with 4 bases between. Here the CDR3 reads CASSQEGYGYTF. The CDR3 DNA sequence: TGCGCCAGCAGCCAAGAAGGGTATGGCTACACCTTC.

CDR3 sequence (DNA): TGTGCCTGGAGTCCGGGGGCCAATGAGCAGTTCTTC. As protein: CAWSPGANEQFF. The chain has TRBV30 and TRBJ2-1, with D perhaps matching TRBD1 or TRBD2 (6 bases each). The CDR3 consists of 12 residues. CDR1 and CDR2 from the germline V gene are GTSNPN and SVGIG (reference sequence). Trimming cost V 2 bases and J 6 bases, with 8 bases left between them.

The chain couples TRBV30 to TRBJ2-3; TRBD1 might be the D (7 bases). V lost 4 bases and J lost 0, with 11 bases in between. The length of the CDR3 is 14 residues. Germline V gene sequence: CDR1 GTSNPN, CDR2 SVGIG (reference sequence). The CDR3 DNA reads TGTGCCTGGACCAGGGGGGCCAGCACAGATACGCAGTATTTT. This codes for CAWTRGASTDTQYF.

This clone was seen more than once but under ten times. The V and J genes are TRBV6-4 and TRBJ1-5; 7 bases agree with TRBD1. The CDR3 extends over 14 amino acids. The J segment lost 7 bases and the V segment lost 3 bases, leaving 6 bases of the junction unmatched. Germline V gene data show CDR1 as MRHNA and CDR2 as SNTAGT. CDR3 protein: CASSEGGRGQPQHF. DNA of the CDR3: TGTGCCAGCAGTGAAGGAGGCAGGGGGCAGCCCCAGCATTTT.

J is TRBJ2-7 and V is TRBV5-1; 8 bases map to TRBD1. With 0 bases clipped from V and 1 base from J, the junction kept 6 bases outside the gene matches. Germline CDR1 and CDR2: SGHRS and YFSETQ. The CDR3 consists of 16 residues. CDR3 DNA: TGCGCCAGCAGCTTGGGAGTGGACAGGGTGTCCTACGAGCAGTACTTC. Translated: CASSLGVDRVSYEQYF.

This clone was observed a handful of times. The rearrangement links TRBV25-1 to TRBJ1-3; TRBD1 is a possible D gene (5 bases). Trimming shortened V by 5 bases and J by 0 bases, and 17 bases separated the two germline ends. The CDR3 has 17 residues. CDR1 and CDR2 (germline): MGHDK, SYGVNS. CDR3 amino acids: CASSSFLGASSGNTIYF. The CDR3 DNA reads TGTGCCAGCAGTTCATTCCTCGGGGCTAGCTCTGGAAACACCATATATTTT.

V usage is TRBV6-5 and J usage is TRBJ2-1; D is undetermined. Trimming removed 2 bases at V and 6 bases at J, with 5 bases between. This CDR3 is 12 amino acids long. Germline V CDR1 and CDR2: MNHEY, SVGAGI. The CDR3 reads CASSYGGNEQFF. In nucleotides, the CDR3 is TGTGCCAGCAGTTACGGCGGCAATGAGCAGTTCTTC.

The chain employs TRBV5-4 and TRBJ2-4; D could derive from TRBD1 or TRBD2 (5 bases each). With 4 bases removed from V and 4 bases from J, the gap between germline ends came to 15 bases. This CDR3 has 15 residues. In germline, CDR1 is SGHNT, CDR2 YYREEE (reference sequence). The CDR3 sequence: CASSLDGDRKNIQYF. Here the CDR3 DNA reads TGTGCCAGCAGCCTAGATGGGGACCGTAAAAACATTCAGTACTTC.